The TCR beta chain described here comes from a study of blood T cell repertoires in COVID-19. Clones were read by immunoSEQ multiplex PCR, and TCRdb kept only the in-frame ones, dropping some. The table has around 60,000 clones, 85% to 90% seen once. CDR1 is MRHNA, CDR2 SNTAGT, per germline. The CDR3 totals 14 residues. Trimming left V 3 bases short and J 0 bases short, with 7 bases between. The rearrangement joins TRBV6-4 to TRBJ2-3; D possibly corresponds to TRBD2 (6 bases). The clonotype was recovered from a human donor in a cohort sampled during active COVID-19. Sequences were obtained from peripheral blood. Written as DNA, the CDR3 is TGTGCCAGCAGTGAGGGGACTAGCACAGATACGCAGTATTTT. Its translation: CASSEGTSTDTQYF.